This T cell receptor beta chain is from a study of identical twins. The sample holds one count of this clonotype. Antigen unknown. TCRdb reprocessed the 5' RACE reads via MiXCR and lists one record per CDR3 protein. The sample has some 790,000 distinct CDR3 sequences, roughly 20% seen once. The V segment lost 3 bases and the J segment 1 base; nucleotides outside the gene matches: 7. Germline assignment: CDR1 GTSNPN and CDR2 SVGIG (reference sequence). This CDR3 comprises 17 residues. Overall study findings and caveats: Memory repertoires showed no such pattern, whereas abundant cord blood beta clonotypes carried fewer insertions. Out-of-frame TCR alpha sharing observed in monozygotic twins exceeded model estimates.

This same sample was also taken into another study, of T cells expressing NK-cell markers.

The V gene is TRBV30, the J gene TRBJ2-1, with TRBD2 identical over 12 bases. The origin of this receptor is a woman younger than 30 in good health. The specimen was PBMCs. In DNA, the CDR3 is TGTGCCTGGAGAACGCCCGGGACTAGCGGGTCCTACAATGAGCAGTTCTTC. This encodes CAWRTPGTSGSYNEQFF.